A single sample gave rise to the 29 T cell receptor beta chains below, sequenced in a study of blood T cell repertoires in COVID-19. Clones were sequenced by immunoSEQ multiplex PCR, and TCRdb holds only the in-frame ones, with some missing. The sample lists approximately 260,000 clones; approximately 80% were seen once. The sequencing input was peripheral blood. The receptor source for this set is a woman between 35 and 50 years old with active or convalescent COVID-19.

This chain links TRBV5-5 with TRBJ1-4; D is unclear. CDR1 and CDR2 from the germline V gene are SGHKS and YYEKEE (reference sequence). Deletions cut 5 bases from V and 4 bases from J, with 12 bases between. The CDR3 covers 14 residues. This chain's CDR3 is CASSAGRINEKLFF. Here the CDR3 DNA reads TGTGCCAGCAGTGCGGGCCGGATTAATGAAAAACTGTTTTTT. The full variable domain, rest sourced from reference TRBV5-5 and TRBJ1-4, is DAGVTQSPTHLIKTRGQQVTLRCSPISGHKSVSWYQQVLGQGPQFIFQYYEKEERGRGNFPDRFSARQFPNYSSELNVNALLLGDSALYLCASSAGRINEKLFFGSGTQLSVL.

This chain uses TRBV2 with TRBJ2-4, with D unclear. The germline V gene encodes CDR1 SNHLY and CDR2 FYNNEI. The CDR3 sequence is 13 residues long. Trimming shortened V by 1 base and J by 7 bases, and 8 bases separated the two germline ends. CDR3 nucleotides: TGTGCCAGCAGTGAAGACAGCCTGAACATTCAGTACTTC. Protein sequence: CASSEDSLNIQYF.

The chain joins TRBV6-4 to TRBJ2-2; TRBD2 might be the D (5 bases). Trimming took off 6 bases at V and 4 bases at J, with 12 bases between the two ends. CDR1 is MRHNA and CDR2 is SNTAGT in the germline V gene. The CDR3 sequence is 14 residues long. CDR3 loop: CASRRGSVTGELFF. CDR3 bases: TGTGCCAGCAGACGGGGATCGGTCACCGGGGAGCTGTTTTTT.

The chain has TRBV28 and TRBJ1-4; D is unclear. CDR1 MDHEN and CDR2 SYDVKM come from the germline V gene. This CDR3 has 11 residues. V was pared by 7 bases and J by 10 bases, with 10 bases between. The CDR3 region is CASTASGKLFF. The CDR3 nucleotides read TGTGCCAGCACCGCGTCGGGAAAACTGTTTTTT. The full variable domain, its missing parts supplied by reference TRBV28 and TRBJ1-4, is DVKVTQSSRYLVKRTGEKVFLECVQDMDHENMFWYRQDPGLGLRLIYFSYDVKMKEKGDIPEGYSVSREKKERFSLILESASTNQTSMYLCASTASGKLFFGSGTQLSVL.

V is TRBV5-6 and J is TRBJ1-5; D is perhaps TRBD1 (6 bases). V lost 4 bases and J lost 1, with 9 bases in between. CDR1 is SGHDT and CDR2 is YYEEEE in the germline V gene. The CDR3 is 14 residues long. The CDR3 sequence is CASSEGGSNQPQHF. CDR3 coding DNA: TGTGCCAGCAGCGAGGGGGGGAGCAATCAGCCCCAGCATTTT.

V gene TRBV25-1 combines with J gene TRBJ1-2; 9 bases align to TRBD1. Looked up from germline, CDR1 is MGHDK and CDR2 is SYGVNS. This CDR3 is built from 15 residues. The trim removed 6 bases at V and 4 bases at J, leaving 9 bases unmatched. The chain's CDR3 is CASSKTGGSLYGYTF. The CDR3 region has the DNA TGTGCCAGCAGCAAGACAGGGGGATCTCTCTATGGCTACACCTTC.

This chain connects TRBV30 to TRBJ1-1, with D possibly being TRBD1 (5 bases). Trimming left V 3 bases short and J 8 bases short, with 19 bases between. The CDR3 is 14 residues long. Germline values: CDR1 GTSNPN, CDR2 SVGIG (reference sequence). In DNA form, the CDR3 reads TGTGCCTGGAGCCCCGGGGTCCGGGACTCCGAAGCTTTCTTT. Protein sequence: CAWSPGVRDSEAFF.

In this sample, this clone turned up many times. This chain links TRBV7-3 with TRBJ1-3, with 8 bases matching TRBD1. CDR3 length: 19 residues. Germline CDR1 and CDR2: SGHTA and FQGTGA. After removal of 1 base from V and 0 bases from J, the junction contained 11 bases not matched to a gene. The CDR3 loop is CASSLRGKDRVNSGNTIYF. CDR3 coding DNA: TGTGCCAGCAGCTTAAGAGGTAAGGACAGGGTAAACTCTGGAAACACCATATATTTT.

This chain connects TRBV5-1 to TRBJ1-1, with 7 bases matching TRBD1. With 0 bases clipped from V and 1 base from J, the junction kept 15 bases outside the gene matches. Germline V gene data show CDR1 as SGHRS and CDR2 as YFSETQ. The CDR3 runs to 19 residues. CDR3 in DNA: TGCGCCAGCAGCTTGGGGCGGAGGACAGGCTACGAAGGGAACACTGAAGCTTTCTTT. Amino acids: CASSLGRRTGYEGNTEAFF.

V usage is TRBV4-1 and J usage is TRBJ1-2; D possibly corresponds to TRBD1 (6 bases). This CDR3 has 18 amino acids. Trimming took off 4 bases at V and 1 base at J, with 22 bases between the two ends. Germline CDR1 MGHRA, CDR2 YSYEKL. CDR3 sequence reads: CASSPTVVHRADNYGYTF. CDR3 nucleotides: TGCGCCAGCAGCCCGACTGTTGTCCACAGGGCTGATAACTATGGCTACACCTTC.

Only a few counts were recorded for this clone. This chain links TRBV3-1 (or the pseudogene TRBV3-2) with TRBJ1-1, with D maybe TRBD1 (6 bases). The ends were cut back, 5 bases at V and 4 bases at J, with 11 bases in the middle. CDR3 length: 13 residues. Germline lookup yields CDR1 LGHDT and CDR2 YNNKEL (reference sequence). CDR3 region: CASSNFRGTEAFF. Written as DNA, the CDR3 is TGTGCCAGCAGCAATTTCAGGGGCACTGAAGCTTTCTTT.

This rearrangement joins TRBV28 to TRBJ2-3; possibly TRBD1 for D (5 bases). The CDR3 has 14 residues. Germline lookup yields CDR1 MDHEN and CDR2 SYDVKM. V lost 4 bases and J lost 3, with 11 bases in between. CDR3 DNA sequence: TGTGCCAGCAGTTACAGGATGGGAACAGATACGCAGTATTTT. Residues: CASSYRMGTDTQYF.

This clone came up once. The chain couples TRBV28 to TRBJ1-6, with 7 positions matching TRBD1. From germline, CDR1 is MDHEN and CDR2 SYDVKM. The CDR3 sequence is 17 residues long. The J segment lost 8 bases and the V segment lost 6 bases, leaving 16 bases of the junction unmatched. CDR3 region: CASSGPDRAIVDSPLHF. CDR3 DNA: TGTGCCAGCAGCGGTCCCGACAGGGCGATAGTGGATTCACCCCTCCACTTT.

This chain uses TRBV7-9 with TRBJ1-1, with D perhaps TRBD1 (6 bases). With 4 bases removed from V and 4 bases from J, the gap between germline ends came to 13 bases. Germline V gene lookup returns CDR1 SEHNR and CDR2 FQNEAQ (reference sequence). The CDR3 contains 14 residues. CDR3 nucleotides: TGTGCCAGCAGCTCAACAGGGCCCAGCACTGAAGCTTTCTTT. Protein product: CASSSTGPSTEAFF.

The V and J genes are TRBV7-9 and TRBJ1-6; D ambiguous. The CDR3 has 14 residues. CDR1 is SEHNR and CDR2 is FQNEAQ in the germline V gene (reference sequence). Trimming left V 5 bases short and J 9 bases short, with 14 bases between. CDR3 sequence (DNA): TGTGCCAGCAGCGTTCGGGGAGGGCTTTCACCCCTCCACTTT. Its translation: CASSVRGGLSPLHF.

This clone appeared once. The CDR3 DNA follows: TGTGCCAGTAGTAAGTCCAGGGACTCTGGAAACACCATATATTTT. The encoded protein is CASSKSRDSGNTIYF. This chain connects TRBV19 to TRBJ1-3; D may be TRBD1 (5 bases). From germline, CDR1 is LNHDA and CDR2 SQIVND (reference sequence). The germline V and J ends were trimmed by 4 bases and 0 bases, with 10 bases remaining between them. The CDR3 has 15 residues.

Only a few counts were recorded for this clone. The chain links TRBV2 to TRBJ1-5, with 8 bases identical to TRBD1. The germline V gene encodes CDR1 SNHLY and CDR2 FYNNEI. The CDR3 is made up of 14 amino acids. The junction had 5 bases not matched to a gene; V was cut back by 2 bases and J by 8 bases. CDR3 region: CASSERTGREPQHF. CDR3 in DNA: TGTGCCAGCAGTGAAAGGACAGGGCGGGAGCCCCAGCATTTT.

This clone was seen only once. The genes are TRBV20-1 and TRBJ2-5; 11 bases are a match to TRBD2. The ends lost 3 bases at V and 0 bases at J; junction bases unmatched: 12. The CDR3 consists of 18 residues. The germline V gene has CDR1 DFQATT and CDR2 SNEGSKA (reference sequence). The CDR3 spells CSASWAPSSGGHQETQYF. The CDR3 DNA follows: TGCAGTGCTAGTTGGGCTCCCTCTAGCGGGGGGCACCAAGAGACCCAGTACTTC.

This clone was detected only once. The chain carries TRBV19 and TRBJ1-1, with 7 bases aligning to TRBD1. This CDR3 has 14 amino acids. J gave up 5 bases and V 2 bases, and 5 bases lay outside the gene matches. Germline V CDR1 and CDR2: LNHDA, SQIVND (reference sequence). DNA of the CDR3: TGTGCCAGTAGTATATCAAGGGGGCGAACTGAAGCTTTCTTT. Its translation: CASSISRGRTEAFF.

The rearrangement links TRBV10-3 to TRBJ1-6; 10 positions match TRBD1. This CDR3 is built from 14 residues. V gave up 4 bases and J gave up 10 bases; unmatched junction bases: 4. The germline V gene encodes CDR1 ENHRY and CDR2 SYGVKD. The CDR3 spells CAISAGQGDSPLHF. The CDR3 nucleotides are TGTGCCATCAGTGCCGGACAGGGGGACTCACCCCTCCACTTT.

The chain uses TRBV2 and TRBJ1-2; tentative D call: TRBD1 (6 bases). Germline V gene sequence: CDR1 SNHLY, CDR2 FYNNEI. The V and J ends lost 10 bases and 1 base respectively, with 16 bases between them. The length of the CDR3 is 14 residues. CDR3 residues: CATTTGSLNYGYTF. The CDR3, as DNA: TGTGCCACTACAACAGGGAGCCTTAACTATGGCTACACCTTC. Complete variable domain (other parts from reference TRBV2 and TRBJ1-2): EPEVTQTPSHQVTQMGQEVILRCVPISNHLYFYWYRQILGQKVEFLVSFYNNEISEKSEIFDDQFSVERPDGSNFTLKIRSTKLEDSAMYFCATTTGSLNYGYTFGSGTRLTVV.

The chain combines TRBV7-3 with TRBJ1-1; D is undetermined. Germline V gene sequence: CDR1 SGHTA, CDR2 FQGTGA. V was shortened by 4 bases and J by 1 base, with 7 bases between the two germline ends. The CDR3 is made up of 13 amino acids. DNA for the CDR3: TGTGCCAGCAGCTCTTCCCCGAACACTGAAGCTTTCTTT. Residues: CASSSSPNTEAFF.

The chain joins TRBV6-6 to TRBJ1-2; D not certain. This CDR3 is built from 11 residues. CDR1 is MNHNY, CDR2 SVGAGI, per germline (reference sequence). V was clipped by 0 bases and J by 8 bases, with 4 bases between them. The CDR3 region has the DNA TGTGCCAGCAGTTACTCGAGGGGCTACACCTTC. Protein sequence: CASSYSRGYTF.

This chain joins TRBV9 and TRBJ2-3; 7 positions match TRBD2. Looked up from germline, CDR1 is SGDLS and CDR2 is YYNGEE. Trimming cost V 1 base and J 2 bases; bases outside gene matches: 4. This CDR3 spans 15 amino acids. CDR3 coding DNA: TGTGCCAGCAGCGTAAGCGGGACCGACACAGATACGCAGTATTTT. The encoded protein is CASSVSGTDTDTQYF.

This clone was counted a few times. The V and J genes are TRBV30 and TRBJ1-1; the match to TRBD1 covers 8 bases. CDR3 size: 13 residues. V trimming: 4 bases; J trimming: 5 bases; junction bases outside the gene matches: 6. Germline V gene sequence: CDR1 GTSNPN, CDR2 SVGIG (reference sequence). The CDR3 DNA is TGTGCCTGGATGGGGGACAGGATAACTGAAGCTTTCTTT. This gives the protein CAWMGDRITEAFF.

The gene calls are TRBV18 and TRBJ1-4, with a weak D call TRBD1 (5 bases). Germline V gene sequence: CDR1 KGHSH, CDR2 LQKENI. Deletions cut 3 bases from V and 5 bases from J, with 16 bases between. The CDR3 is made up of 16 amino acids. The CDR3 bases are TGTGCCAGCTCACCCTCAAATGGGGGGGGAAATGAAAAACTGTTTTTT. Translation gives CASSPSNGGGNEKLFF.

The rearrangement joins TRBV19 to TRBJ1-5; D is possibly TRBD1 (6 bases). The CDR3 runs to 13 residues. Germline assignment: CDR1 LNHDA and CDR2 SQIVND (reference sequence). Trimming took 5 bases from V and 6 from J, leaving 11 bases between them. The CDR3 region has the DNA TGTGCCAGTAGTGTGACAGGACGTCAGCCCCAGCATTTT. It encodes CASSVTGRQPQHF.

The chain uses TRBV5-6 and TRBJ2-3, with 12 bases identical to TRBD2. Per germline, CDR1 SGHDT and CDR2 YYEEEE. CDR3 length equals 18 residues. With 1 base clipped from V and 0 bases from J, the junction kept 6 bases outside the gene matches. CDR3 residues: CASSLLLAGGTSTDTQYF. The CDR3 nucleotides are TGTGCCAGCAGCTTGCTACTAGCGGGGGGTACTAGCACAGATACGCAGTATTTT.

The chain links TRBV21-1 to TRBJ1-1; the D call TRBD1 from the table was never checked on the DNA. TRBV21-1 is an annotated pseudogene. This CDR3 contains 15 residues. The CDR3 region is CASSKEGEENTEAFF. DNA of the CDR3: TGTGCCAGCAGCAAAGAGGGGGAAGAGAACACTGAAGCTTTCTTT.